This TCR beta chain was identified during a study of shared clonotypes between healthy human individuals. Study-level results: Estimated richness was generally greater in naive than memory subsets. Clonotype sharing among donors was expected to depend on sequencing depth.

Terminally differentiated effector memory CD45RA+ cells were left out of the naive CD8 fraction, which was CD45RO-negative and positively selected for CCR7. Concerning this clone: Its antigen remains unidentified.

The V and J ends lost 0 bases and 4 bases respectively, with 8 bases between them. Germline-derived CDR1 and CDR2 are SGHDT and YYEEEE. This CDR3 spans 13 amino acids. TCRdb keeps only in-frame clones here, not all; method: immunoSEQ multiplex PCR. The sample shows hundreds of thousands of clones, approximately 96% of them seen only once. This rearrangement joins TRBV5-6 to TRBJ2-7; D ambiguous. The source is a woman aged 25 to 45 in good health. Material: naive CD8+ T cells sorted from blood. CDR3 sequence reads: CASSLGLNYEQYF. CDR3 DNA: TGTGCCAGCAGCTTGGGATTAAATTACGAGCAGTACTTC.